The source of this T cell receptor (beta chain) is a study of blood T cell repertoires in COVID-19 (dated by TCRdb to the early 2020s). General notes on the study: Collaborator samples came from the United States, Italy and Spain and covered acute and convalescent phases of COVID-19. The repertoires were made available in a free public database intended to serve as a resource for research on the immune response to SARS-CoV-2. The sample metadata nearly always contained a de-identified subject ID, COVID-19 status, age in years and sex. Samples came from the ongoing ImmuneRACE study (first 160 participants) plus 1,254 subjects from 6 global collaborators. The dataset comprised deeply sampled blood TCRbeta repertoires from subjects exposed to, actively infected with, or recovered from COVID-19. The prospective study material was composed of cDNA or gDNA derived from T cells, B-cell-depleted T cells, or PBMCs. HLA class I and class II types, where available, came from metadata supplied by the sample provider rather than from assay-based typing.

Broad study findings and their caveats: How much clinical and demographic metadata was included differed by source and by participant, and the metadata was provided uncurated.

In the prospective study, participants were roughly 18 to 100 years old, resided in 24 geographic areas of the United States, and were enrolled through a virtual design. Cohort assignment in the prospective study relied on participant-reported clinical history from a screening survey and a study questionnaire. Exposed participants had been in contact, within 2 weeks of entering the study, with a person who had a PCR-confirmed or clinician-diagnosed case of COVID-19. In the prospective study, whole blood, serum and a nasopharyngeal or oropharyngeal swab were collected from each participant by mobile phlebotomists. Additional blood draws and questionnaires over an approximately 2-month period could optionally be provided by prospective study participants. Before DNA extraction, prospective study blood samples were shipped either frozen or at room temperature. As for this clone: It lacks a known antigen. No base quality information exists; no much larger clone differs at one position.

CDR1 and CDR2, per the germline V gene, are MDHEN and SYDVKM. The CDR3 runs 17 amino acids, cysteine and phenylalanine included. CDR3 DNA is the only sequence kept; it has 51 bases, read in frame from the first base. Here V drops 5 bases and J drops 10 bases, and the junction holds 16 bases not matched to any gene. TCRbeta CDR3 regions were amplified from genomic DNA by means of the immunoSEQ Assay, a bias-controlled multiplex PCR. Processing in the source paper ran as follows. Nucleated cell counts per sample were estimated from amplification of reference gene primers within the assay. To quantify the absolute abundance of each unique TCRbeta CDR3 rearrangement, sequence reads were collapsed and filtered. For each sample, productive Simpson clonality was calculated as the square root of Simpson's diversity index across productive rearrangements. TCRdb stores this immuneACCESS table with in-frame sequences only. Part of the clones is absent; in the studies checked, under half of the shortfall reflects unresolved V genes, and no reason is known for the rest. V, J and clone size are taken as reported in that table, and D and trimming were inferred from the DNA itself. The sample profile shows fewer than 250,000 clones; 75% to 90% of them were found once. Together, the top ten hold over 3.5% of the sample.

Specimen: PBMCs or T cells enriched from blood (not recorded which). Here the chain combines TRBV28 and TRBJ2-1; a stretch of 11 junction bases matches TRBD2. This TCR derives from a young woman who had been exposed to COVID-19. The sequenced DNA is TGTGCCAGCAGTCTCATAGCGGGAGGGCTAACTATGGGGGAGCAGTTCTTC. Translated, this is CASSLIAGGLTMGEQFF.